Below, 10 T cell receptor beta chains from the same sample are listed, as sequenced in a study of blood T cell repertoires in COVID-19. The assay was immunoSEQ multiplex PCR, and TCRdb's table has in-frame clones only and misses some. The table lists around 110,000 clones, approximately 80% of them singletons. Material for sequencing was peripheral blood. The receptors derive from an elderly man with COVID-19, enrolled during active disease.

The chain combines TRBV2 with TRBJ2-1, with D maybe TRBD1 (5 bases). CDR1 is SNHLY and CDR2 is FYNNEI in the germline V gene. The CDR3 loop spans 14 amino acids. Trimming removed 6 bases from V and 3 bases from J, with 12 bases in between. CDR3 DNA: TGTGCCAGCAGCAAGACAGCTTACTACAATGAGCAGTTCTTC. It yields the protein CASSKTAYYNEQFF.

The chain combines TRBV11-2 with TRBJ2-7; no reliable D call. The V and J ends lost 5 bases and 3 bases respectively, with 5 bases between them. This CDR3 spans 11 amino acids. Germline V lookup: CDR1 SGHAT, CDR2 FQNNGV. CDR3 in amino acids: CASSPGYEQYF. The CDR3, as DNA: TGTGCCAGCAGCCCCGGCTACGAGCAGTACTTC.

This clone has only a few counts. This chain links TRBV2 with TRBJ1-1, with 9 bases fitting TRBD1. CDR1 and CDR2 from the germline V gene are SNHLY and FYNNEI. The CDR3 loop spans 15 amino acids. The ends lost 3 bases at V and 5 bases at J; junction bases unmatched: 7. The CDR3 spells CASSEVGDRGTEAFF. The CDR3 coding sequence is TGTGCCAGCAGTGAGGTTGGTGACAGGGGGACTGAAGCTTTCTTT.

The chain links TRBV10-3 to TRBJ2-1, with 9 bases fitting TRBD2. Trimming at V came to 4 bases and at J to 3 bases, leaving 7 bases not matched to a gene. From germline, CDR1 is ENHRY and CDR2 SYGVKD. The CDR3 has 16 residues. CDR3 bases: TGTGCCATCAGTGCCGGGACTAGCTCATTCTACAATGAGCAGTTCTTC. Residues: CAISAGTSSFYNEQFF.

This chain joins TRBV9 and TRBJ2-1, with 9 bases identical to TRBD2. Trimming took 5 bases from V and 6 from J; bases not matched to a gene: 3. Germline V gene sequence: CDR1 SGDLS, CDR2 YYNGEE. The CDR3 runs 13 residues. The CDR3 sequence is CASSLTSGNEQFF. CDR3 bases: TGTGCCAGCAGTCTGACTAGCGGCAATGAGCAGTTCTTC.

The V and J genes are TRBV2 and TRBJ1-1, with 7 nucleotides matching TRBD1. After removal of 7 bases from V and 0 bases from J, the junction contained 2 bases not matched to a gene. This CDR3 spans 13 amino acids. Germline V lookup: CDR1 SNHLY, CDR2 FYNNEI. The DNA for the CDR3 is TGTGCCAGCATGGGACAGTTGAACACTGAAGCTTTCTTT. Translation gives CASMGQLNTEAFF.

V usage is TRBV3-1 (or the pseudogene TRBV3-2) and J usage is TRBJ1-4; perhaps TRBD1 as D (6 bases). V was clipped by 7 bases and J by 4 bases, with 13 bases between them. The CDR3 runs to 14 residues. Germline V lookup: CDR1 LGHDT, CDR2 YNNKEL (reference sequence). CDR3 bases: TGTGCCAGCACCTTAGGGGGTCTTAATGAAAAACTGTTTTTT. This gives the protein CASTLGGLNEKLFF.

The chain carries TRBV15 and TRBJ1-5; 7 bases line up with TRBD1. CDR1 and CDR2 from the germline V gene are LNHNV and YYDKDF (reference sequence). The CDR3 has 17 amino acids. Losses at the gene ends were 4 bases for V and 3 bases for J; bases not matched to a gene: 12. CDR3 loop: CATSIRRTGTVNQPQHF. The CDR3 nucleotides are TGTGCCACCAGCATCCGTCGAACGGGGACAGTCAATCAGCCCCAGCATTTT.

This clone occurred once. The rearrangement links TRBV11-2 to TRBJ2-7; 14 bases fit TRBD2. V was clipped by 4 bases and J by 4 bases; unmatched bases: 12. The CDR3 runs 18 residues. Germline V gene lookup returns CDR1 SGHAT and CDR2 FQNNGV. CDR3 loop: CASSSRSWGTSGSYEQYF. In nucleotides, the CDR3 is TGTGCCAGCAGCTCCCGATCCTGGGGGACTAGCGGGAGTTACGAGCAGTACTTC.

The V call is TRBV11-2, the J call TRBJ2-7; 8 bases map to TRBD2. The CDR3 covers 15 residues. The V and J ends lost 5 bases and 3 bases, in that order; junction bases with no gene match: 9. CDR1 is SGHAT and CDR2 is FQNNGV in the germline V gene. In nucleotides, the CDR3 is TGTGCCAGCAGCAATTCGCATAGCGGGATCTACGAGCAGTACTTC. Its translation is CASSNSHSGIYEQYF.